One T cell receptor (beta chain) is described in this entry. What it binds is not known. V lost 8 bases, J lost 2 bases, and 2 bases lay in between. The V gene's germline CDR1 is MGHDK and CDR2 SYGVNS. This CDR3 comprises 10 residues. Primers included in the PCR were 60 Vbeta and 13 Jbeta primers. Sequencing was performed with immunoSEQ multiplex PCR; in TCRdb, only in-frame clones are kept and a portion is missing. This table has 250,000 to 300,000 clones, nearly 95% appearing once. The record originates from a study of cytomegalovirus exposure and HLA in healthy donors. Study-level results: In a later analysis, a missense DCLRE1C variant was linked to TCR beta V- and J-gene trimming. Later on, an analysis showed TCR association rates differing by HLA locus, with DRB1 the most and HLA-C the fewest. Later analysis indicated greater clonal expansion among HLA-associated TCR beta chains than among equally common other chains. An Asian-associated ancestry cluster reportedly showed fewer N-insertions than the approximately 630-donor mean in a later analysis.

Sequenced input: PBMCs. The TCR comes from a girl aged 2-9 years in good health and CMV-seronegative. V gene TRBV25-1 combines with J gene TRBJ2-3; D is unresolved. DNA for the CDR3: TGTGCCAGCCTCACAGATACGCAGTATTTT. Translation gives CASLTDTQYF.